This paragraph covers one TCR beta chain sequence. Its antigen remains unidentified. The data derive from a study of T cell responses to AZD1222 COVID-19 vaccine. General study results and limits: The sample set comprised mostly white British donors with more females, and clonal diversity was possibly underestimated. When two AZD1222 doses had been given, Spike-specific TCR breadth and depth rose.

Trimming stripped 1 base from V and 3 bases from J, with 10 bases between. There are 15 residues in the CDR3. Germline CDR1 SEHNR, CDR2 FQNEAQ (reference sequence). Data came from immunoSEQ multiplex PCR; TCRdb stores just in-frame clones and leaves some out. The sample holds 200,000 to 250,000 clones, about 94% seen once. Source: peripheral blood, taken 28 days after the second dose of the MenACWY control vaccine. The sequence derives from an adult who received the MenACWY meningococcal vaccine as a control. This chain links TRBV7-9 with TRBJ1-3, with D unclear. The CDR3 DNA follows: TGTGCCAGCAGCTTAGTCGGAGATGTTGGAAACACCATATATTTT. Its translation: CASSLVGDVGNTIYF.